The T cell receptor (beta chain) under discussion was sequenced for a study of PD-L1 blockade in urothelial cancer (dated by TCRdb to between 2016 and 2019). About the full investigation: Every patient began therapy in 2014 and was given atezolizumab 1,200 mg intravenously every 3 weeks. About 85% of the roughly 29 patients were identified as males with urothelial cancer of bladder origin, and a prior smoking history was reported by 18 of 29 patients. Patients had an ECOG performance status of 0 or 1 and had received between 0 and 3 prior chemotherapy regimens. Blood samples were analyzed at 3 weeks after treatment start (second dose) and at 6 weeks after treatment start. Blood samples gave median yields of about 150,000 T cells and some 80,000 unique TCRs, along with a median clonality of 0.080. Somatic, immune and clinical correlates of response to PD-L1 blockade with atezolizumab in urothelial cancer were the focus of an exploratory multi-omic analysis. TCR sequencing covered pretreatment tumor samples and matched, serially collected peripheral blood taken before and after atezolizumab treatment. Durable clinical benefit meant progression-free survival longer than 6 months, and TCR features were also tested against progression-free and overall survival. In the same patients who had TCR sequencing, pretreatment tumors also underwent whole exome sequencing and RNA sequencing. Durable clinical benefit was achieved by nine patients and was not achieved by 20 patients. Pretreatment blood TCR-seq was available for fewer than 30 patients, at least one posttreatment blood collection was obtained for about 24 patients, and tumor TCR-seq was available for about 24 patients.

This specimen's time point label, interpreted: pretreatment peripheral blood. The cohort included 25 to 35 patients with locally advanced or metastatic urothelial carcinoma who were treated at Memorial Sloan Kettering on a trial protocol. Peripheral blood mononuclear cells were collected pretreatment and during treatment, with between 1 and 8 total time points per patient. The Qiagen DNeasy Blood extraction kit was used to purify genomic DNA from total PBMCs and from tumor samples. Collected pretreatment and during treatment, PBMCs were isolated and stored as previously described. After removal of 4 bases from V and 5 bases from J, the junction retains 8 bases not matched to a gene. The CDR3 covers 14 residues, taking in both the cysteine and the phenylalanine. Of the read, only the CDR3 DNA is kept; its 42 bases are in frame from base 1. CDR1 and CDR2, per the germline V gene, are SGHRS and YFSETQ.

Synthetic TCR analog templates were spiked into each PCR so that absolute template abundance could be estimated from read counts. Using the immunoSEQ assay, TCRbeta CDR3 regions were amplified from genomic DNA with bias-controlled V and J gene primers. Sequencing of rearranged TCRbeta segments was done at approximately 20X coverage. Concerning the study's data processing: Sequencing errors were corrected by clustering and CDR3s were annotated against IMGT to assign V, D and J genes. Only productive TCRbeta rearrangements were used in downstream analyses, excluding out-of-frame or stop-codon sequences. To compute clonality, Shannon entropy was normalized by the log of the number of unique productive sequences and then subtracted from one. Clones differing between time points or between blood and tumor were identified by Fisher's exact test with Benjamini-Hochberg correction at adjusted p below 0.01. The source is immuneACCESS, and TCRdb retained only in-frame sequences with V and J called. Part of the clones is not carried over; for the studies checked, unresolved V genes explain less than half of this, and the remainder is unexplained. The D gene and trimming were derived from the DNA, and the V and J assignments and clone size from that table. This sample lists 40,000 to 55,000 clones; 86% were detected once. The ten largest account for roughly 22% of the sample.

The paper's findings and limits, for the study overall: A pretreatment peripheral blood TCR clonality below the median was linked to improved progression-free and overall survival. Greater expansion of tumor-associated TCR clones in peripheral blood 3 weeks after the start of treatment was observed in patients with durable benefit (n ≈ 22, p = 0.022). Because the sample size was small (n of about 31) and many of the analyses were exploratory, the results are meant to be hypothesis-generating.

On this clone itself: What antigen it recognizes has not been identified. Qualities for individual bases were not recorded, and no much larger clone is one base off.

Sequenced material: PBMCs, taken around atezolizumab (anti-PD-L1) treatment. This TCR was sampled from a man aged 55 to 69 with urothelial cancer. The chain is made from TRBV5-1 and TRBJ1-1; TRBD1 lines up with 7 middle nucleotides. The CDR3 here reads CASSRQGGETEAFF. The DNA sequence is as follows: TGCGCCAGCAGCCGACAGGGTGGGGAAACTGAAGCTTTCTTT.